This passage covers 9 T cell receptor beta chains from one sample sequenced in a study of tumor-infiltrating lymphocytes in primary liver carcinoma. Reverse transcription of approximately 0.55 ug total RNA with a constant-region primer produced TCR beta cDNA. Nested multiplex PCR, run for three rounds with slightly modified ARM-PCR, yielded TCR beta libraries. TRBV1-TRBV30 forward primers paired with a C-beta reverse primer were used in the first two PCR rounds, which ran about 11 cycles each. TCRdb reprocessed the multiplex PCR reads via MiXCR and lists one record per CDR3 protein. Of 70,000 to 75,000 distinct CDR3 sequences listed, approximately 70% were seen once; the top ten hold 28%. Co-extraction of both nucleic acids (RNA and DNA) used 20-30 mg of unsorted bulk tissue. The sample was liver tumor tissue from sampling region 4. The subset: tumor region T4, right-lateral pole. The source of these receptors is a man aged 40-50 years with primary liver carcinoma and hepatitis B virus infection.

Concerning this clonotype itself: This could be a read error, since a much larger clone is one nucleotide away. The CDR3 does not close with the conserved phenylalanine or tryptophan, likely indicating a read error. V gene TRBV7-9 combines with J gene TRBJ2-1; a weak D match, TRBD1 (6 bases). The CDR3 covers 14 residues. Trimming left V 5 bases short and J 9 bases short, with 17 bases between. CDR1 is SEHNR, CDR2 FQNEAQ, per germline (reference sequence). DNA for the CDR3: TGTGCCAGCAGCCTAGTACAGGGCGGAGGTGAGCAGTTCCTC. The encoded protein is CASSLVQGGGEQFL.

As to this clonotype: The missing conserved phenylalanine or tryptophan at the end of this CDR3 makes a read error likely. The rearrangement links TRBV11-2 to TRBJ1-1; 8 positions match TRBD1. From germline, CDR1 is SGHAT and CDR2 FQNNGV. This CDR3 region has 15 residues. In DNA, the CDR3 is TGTGTTAGCAGTTCAATGCAGGGGGCGAACACTGAAGCTTTCTCT. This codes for CVSSSMQGANTEAFS.

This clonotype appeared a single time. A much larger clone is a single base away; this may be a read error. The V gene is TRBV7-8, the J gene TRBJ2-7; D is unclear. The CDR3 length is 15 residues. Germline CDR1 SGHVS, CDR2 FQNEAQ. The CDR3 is CASSLDPGDSYEQNF. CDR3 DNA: TGTGCCAGCAGCTTAGACCCCGGCGACTCCTACGAGCAGAACTTC.

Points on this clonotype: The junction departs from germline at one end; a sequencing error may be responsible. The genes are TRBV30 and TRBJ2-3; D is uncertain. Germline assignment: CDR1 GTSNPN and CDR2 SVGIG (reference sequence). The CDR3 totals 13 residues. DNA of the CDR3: TGTGTCTGGAGTTCAGCAATAGACGGTACGCAGTGTTTT. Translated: CVWSSAIDGTQCF.

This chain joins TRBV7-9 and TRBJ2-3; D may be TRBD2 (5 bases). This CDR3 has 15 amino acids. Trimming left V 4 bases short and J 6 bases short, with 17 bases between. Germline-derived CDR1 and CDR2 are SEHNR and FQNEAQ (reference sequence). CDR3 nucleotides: TGTGCCAGCAGCTGGAGGAACGGTTACACTGATACGCAGTATTTT. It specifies CASSWRNGYTDTQYF.

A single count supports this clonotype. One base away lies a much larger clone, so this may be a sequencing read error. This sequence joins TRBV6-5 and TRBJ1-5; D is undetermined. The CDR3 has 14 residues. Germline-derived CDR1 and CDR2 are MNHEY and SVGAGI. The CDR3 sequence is CASSRVKGSQPRHF. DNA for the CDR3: TGTGCCAGCAGTCGAGTCAAGGGATCGCAGCCCCGGCATTTT.

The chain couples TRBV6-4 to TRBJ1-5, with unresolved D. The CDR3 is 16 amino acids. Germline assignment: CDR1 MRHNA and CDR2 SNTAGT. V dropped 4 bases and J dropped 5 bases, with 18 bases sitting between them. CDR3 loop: CASSGLSRYTYQPQHF. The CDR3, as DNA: TGTGCCAGCAGTGGTCTGTCCCGGTACACGTATCAGCCCCAGCATTTT.

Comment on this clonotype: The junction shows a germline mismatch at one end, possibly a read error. The CDR3 protein is CASSLTTNGRAGRDTHYF. For the CDR3, the DNA is TGTGCCAGCAGCTTAACTACTAACGGGAGGGCGGGGCGAGATACGCACTACTTT. This chain joins TRBV11-2 and TRBJ2-3; the match to TRBD2 covers 8 bases. Germline CDR1 and CDR2: SGHAT and FQNNGV. The CDR3 totals 18 residues. The whole variable domain, filled in from reference TRBV11-2 and TRBJ2-3, reads EAGVAQSPRYKIIEKRQSVAFWCNPISGHATLYWYQQILGQGPKLLIQFQNNGVVDDSQLPKDRFSAERLKGVDSTLKIQPAKLEDSAVYLCASSLTTNGRAGRDTHYFGPGTRLTVL.

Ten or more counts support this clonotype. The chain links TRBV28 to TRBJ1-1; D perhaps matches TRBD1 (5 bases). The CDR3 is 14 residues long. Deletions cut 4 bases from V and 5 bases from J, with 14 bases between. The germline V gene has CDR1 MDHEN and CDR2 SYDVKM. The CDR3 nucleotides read TGTGCCAGCAGTTCTTCCAGGAGGGGTACTGAAGCTTTCTTT. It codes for CASSSSRRGTEAFF.